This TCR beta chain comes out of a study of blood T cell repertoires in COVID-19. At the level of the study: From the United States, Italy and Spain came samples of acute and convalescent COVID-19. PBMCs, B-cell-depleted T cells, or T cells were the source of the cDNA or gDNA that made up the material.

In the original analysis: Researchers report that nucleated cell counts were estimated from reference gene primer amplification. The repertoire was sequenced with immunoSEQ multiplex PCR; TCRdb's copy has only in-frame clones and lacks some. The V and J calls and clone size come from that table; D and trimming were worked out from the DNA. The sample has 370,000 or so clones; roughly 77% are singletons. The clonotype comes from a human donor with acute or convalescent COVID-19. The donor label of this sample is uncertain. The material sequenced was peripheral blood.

The CDR3 loop is CASSQDGRWNEQFF. CDR3 nucleotide sequence: TGTGCCAGCAGCCAAGATGGGCGTTGGAATGAGCAGTTCTTC. The chain combines TRBV3-1 (or the pseudogene TRBV3-2) with TRBJ2-1; D is unresolved. Germline loops: CDR1 LGHDT, CDR2 YNNKEL (reference sequence). The CDR3 is 14 amino acids. V was cut by 0 bases and J by 7 bases, with 10 bases left in between.